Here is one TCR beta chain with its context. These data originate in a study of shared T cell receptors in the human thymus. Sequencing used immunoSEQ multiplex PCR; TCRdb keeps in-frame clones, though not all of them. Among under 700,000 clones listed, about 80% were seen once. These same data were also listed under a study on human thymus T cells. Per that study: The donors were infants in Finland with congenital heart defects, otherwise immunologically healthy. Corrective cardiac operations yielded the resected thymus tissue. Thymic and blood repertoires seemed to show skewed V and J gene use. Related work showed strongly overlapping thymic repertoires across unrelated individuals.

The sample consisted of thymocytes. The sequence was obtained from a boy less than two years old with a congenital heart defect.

The CDR3 region is CASSARQGSNTEAFF. The DNA of the CDR3 is TGTGCCAGCAGCGCACGACAGGGGTCGAACACTGAAGCTTTCTTT. The chain combines TRBV7-9 with TRBJ1-1; the match to TRBD1 covers 8 bases. From germline, CDR1 is SEHNR and CDR2 FQNEAQ (reference sequence). The CDR3 sequence is 15 residues long. The V and J ends lost 5 bases and 1 base, in that order; junction bases with no gene match: 6.